These T cell receptor beta chains were read from a single sample in a study of blood T cell repertoires in COVID-19. Using immunoSEQ multiplex PCR, the repertoire was profiled, and TCRdb retains in-frame clones only, with some absent. The table has approximately 75,000 clones, approximately 92% seen once. The sample taken for sequencing was peripheral blood. The receptors come from a human donor in a cohort sampled during active COVID-19. Both conserved end residues are part of each CDR3. Each record gives: J gene, clone size, D gene, V gene, CDR3 protein, CDR3 DNA. The D gene is left open where the match is weak. Size is stated for part of the rows, as once, few or many counts, or as a class when the clone is expanded.

TRBJ2-5,once,TRBD2,TRBV20-1,CSASRAGGDETQYF,TGCAGTGCTAGTAGAGCGGGGGGGGATGAGACCCAGTACTTC
TRBJ1-2,.,.,TRBV3-1/TRBV3-2,CASSQGASRYGYTF,TGTGCCAGCAGCCAAGGGGCCAGCAGGTATGGCTACACCTTC
TRBJ1-2,.,.,TRBV7-8,CASLPDLGRNYGYTF,TGTGCCAGTCTGCCGGATCTGGGGCGTAACTATGGCTACACCTTC
TRBJ2-2,.,.,TRBV23-1,CASGTSTGELFF,TGCGCCAGCGGCACATCCACCGGGGAGCTGTTTTTT
TRBJ2-2,.,TRBD2,TRBV9,CASSVGGDTGELFF,TGTGCCAGCAGCGTGGGAGGGGACACCGGGGAGCTGTTTTTT
TRBJ2-1,.,.,TRBV6-5,CASSYQGSYNEQFF,TGTGCCAGCAGTTATCAGGGGTCCTACAATGAGCAGTTCTTC
TRBJ2-7,once,TRBD2,TRBV6-6,CASSGGGGFSYEQYF,TGTGCCAGCAGCGGGGGCGGGGGGTTTTCTTACGAGCAGTACTTC
TRBJ2-1,.,.,TRBV20-1,CSARVSEQFF,TGCAGTGCTAGAGTATCTGAGCAGTTCTTC
TRBJ2-1,.,TRBD2,TRBV6-6,CASNRGGIDNEQFF,TGTGCCAGCAATCGGGGGGGGATCGACAATGAGCAGTTCTTC
TRBJ1-3,.,.,TRBV6-5,CACEKQFSGNTIYF,TGTGCCTGCGAGAAACAGTTCTCTGGAAACACCATATATTTT
TRBJ1-2,.,.,TRBV30,CAWSGGSSYGYTF,TGTGCCTGGAGTGGGGGCTCGAGCTATGGCTACACCTTC
TRBJ2-2,few,TRBD2,TRBV5-1,CASSPIFRGDTGELFF,TGCGCCAGCAGCCCCATTTTCCGGGGGGACACCGGGGAGCTGTTTTTT
TRBJ1-2,.,.,TRBV29-1,CSVADVGRAYGYTF,TGCAGCGTTGCAGACGTAGGGAGGGCCTATGGCTACACCTTC
TRBJ2-6,.,TRBD1,TRBV7-2,CASRRDREGANVLTF,TGTGCCAGCAGAAGGGACAGGGAGGGGGCCAACGTCCTGACTTTC
TRBJ2-5,.,.,TRBV18,CASSPRDSEETQYF,TGTGCCAGCTCACCTCGAGACAGCGAAGAGACCCAGTACTTC
TRBJ1-6,.,.,TRBV6-5,CASSYSGGGNSPLHF,TGTGCCAGCAGTTACTCGGGAGGGGGAAATTCACCCCTCCACTTT
TRBJ1-2,.,.,TRBV20-1,CSAIGGSGYTF,TGCAGTGCAATAGGAGGGTCTGGCTACACCTTC
TRBJ2-1,few,TRBD2,TRBV9,CASSVPAGGTNEQFF,TGTGCCAGCAGCGTACCGGCGGGGGGGACTAATGAGCAGTTCTTC
TRBJ1-2,few,TRBD1,TRBV18,CASSPPFRPGGGYGYTF,TGTGCCAGCTCACCGCCCTTTCGGCCAGGGGGTGGGTATGGCTACACCTTC
TRBJ1-2,.,TRBD1,TRBV4-3,CASSQDRTGRYGYTF,TGCGCCAGCAGCCAAGACCGGACAGGGAGATATGGCTACACCTTC
TRBJ1-2,once,TRBD1,TRBV25-1,CASSGDSAPYGYTF,TGTGCCAGCAGTGGGGACAGTGCCCCCTATGGCTACACCTTC
TRBJ1-5,.,.,TRBV2,CASTGGGTSNQPQHF,TGTGCCAGCACTGGGGGGGGGACCAGCAATCAGCCCCAGCATTTT
TRBJ1-2,.,.,TRBV15,CATSSDIGGYTF,TGTGCCACCAGCAGCGACATTGGGGGCTACACCTTC
TRBJ2-7,.,TRBD1,TRBV6-4,CASILIPGQGLTYEQYF,TGTGCCAGCATTCTTATACCGGGACAGGGGTTGACCTACGAGCAGTACTTC
TRBJ2-1,few,.,TRBV2,CASNPGVRDYDEQFF,TGTGCCAGCAATCCGGGGGTTCGGGATTACGATGAGCAGTTCTTC
TRBJ2-3,.,.,TRBV7-9,CASSLGVSDTSDTQYF,TGTGCCAGCAGCTTAGGGGTGTCCGACACCTCAGATACGCAGTATTTT
TRBJ2-3,.,.,TRBV9,CASSTPGPGGTDTQYF,TGTGCCAGCAGCACCCCCGGGCCCGGGGGCACAGATACGCAGTATTTT
TRBJ1-5,.,TRBD1,TRBV5-8,CASSSPGQGYGQPQHF,TGTGCCAGCAGCTCCCCGGGACAGGGTTATGGTCAGCCCCAGCATTTT
TRBJ2-7,once,TRBD1,TRBV3-1/TRBV3-2,CASSPLSGQASYEQYF,TGTGCCAGCAGCCCACTCTCGGGACAGGCTTCCTACGAGCAGTACTTC
TRBJ2-7,.,.,TRBV20-1,CSARSGFEQYF,TGCAGTGCTAGATCAGGGTTCGAGCAGTACTTC
TRBJ1-6,once,TRBD1,TRBV15,CATSARDRLNSPLHF,TGTGCCACCAGCGCCCGGGACAGGTTAAATTCACCCCTCCACTTT
TRBJ2-5,.,.,TRBV24-1,CATSDLVSGGETQYF,TGTGCCACCAGTGATTTGGTGTCAGGAGGGGAGACCCAGTACTTC
TRBJ1-2,.,.,TRBV5-6,CASSSTGQVEGSYGYTF,TGTGCCAGCAGCTCGACCGGCCAAGTCGAAGGGAGCTATGGCTACACCTTC
TRBJ2-1,.,.,TRBV5-6,CASSLGWGGGNEQFF,TGTGCCAGCAGCTTGGGCTGGGGCGGCGGCAATGAGCAGTTCTTC
TRBJ2-7,.,.,TRBV5-1,CASEPSRNSGPAYEQYF,TGCGCCAGCGAACCTTCCAGAAATTCTGGTCCAGCCTACGAGCAGTACTTC
TRBJ2-1,few,.,TRBV9,CASSVGLLALNEQFF,TGTGCCAGCAGCGTAGGGTTGCTAGCTTTGAATGAGCAGTTCTTC
TRBJ2-7,.,.,TRBV19,CASSTGLMGSYEQYF,TGTGCCAGTAGTACGGGACTCATGGGCTCCTACGAGCAGTACTTC
TRBJ2-3,.,TRBD2,TRBV3-1/TRBV3-2,CASSQVLAGSNTQYF,TGTGCCAGCAGCCAAGTTCTAGCGGGGAGTAATACGCAGTATTTT
TRBJ1-5,few,.,TRBV28,CASSSGQQYSNQPQHF,TGTGCCAGCAGTTCCGGACAACAGTATAGCAATCAGCCCCAGCATTTT
TRBJ2-5,.,.,TRBV6-5,CASRTRGGRETQYF,TGTGCCAGCAGGACGCGCGGCGGGCGGGAGACCCAGTACTTC
TRBJ2-3,.,.,TRBV5-6,CASSTYSREADTQYF,TGTGCCAGCAGCACCTACTCTAGAGAGGCCGATACGCAGTATTTT